Included here is one T cell receptor (beta chain) sequence, with context. Original analysis: Amplified reference gene primers provided the basis for estimating nucleated cell counts. Only in-frame clones appear in the TCRdb table, and some are missing; sequencing was by immunoSEQ multiplex PCR. V and J calls and clone size are as listed in that table; D and trimming were resolved from the DNA. The sample consists of roughly 200,000 clones, approximately 80% of them appearing once. The V and J ends lost 5 bases and 4 bases respectively, with 18 bases between them. Germline-derived CDR1 and CDR2 are SGHTA and FQGNSA. This CDR3 is 16 amino acids long. These data belong to a study of blood T cell repertoires in COVID-19. Overall study context: PBMCs, B-cell-depleted T cells, or T cells were the source of the cDNA or gDNA that made up the material.

The chain employs TRBV7-2 and TRBJ1-5; TRBD1 is a possible D gene (6 bases). The sequence was obtained from a woman aged 80 or over with COVID-19, enrolled during active disease. Source material: peripheral blood. The CDR3 loop is CASSPLGGDSNQPQHF. The CDR3 coding sequence is TGTGCCAGCAGCCCCTTAGGGGGGGATTCAAATCAGCCCCAGCATTTT. Based on the CDR3 plus reference TRBV7-2 and TRBJ1-5, the full variable domain is GAGVSQSPSNKVTEKGKDVELRCDPISGHTALYWYRQSLGQGLEFLIYFQGNSAPDKSGLPSDRFSAERTGGSVSTLTIQRTQQEDSAVYLCASSPLGGDSNQPQHFGDGTRLSIL.